This TCR beta chain was sequenced in a study of blood T cell repertoires in COVID-19. V lost 8 bases, J lost 7 bases, and 8 bases stayed unmatched. Germline lookup yields CDR1 MDHEN and CDR2 SYDVKM. The CDR3 loop spans 12 amino acids. Some clones are missing from TCRdb's copy, which holds only in-frame ones; the method was immunoSEQ multiplex PCR. The repertoire has some 500,000 clones, roughly nine tenths of them found once; the top ten carry less than 9.5%. The sequenced sample consisted of peripheral blood. The receptor comes from a woman in her forties or fifties with COVID-19, enrolled during active disease. The rearrangement uses TRBV28 and TRBJ2-7; 7 bases fit TRBD1. The CDR3 loop reads CASVTGVGEQYF. DNA of the CDR3: TGTGCCAGCGTAACAGGGGTTGGGGAGCAGTACTTC.